This T cell receptor beta chain was captured in a study of CD8 T cells in Susac syndrome (dated by TCRdb to between 2019 and 2020). Concerning the study at large: Whether CD8+ T cell activation and differentiation in Susac syndrome was antigen driven was tested using repertoire sequencing. Clonality of the CD8+ T cell repertoire was compared between over 10 healthy donors, 14 Susac syndrome patients and 15 multiple sclerosis patients. Beyond this particular receptor, the publication reports: The number of individuals in the TCR sequencing and HLA analysis was recognized as being relatively small.

Peripheral blood CD8+ and CD4+ T cells from healthy donors, Susac syndrome patients and multiple sclerosis patients were profiled using high-throughput TCR beta sequencing. Multiple sclerosis controls were treatment-naive patients with stable or active relapsing-remitting disease fulfilling revised McDonald criteria. Bulk CD8+ and CD4+ T cells were purified by magnetic negative isolation, whereas CD8+ TEMRA cells were enriched by FACS. Blood was drawn into EDTA tubes, processed within 24 hours, and PBMCs were isolated by density gradient centrifugation. PBMCs intended for TCR sequencing were frozen in liquid nitrogen and were later thawed in a 37 degrees C water bath. The sorted or isolated CD4+, CD8+ and CD8+ TEMRA cells reached a purity of at least 90%. From the cysteine through the phenylalanine, the CDR3 covers 13 amino acids. This entry keeps only the CDR3 DNA: 39 bases, framed from base 1. Deletion took 5 bases off V and 6 bases off J, with a span of 14 bases between the germline ends. Reading the germline V gene gives CDR1 SGHVS and CDR2 FNYEAQ.

There are a few counts of this clonotype. Its antigen remains unidentified. Qualities for individual bases were not recorded, and no much larger clone is one base off. RNA was extracted using the RNeasy kit, and roughly 0.5 to 1 microgram was reverse transcribed with random hexamers. The immunoSEQ multiplex PCR assay, covering 54 Vbeta and 13 Jbeta segments, was used to amplify TCR beta CDR3 regions. PCR amplification bias was corrected using a synthetic template baseline for primer optimization and computational correction. Processing in the source paper ran as follows. Only productive sequences were kept, with reads annotated to V, D and J genes according to IMGT and analyzed in immunoSEQ Analyzer. Clonality was calculated as one minus the Shannon entropy normalized by log2 of the number of productive unique sequences. Public and private clones were assessed among the 100 most prevalent clones of each patient and control. Clones were defined as Susac-specific if absent from the healthy and MS cohorts, from around 1,100 published viral clones and from other ImmuneACCESS disease sequences. The public sequencing data were trimmed at Q25 with fastp and processed into clonotypes with MiXCR by TCRdb, which kept only in-frame beta chains. Rows are combined by CDR3 protein, so each entry shows the most common genes and DNA. None of the V and J calls come from the authors' own analysis; TCRdb made them. The sample table holds about 430,000 distinct CDR3 sequences, of which more than 80% were seen once. The ten most abundant clones make up roughly 0.1% of the sample.

The sequencing input was CD8+ T cells from PBMCs. This sequence was found in a human donor with multiple sclerosis. The sequence is built from TRBV7-6 and TRBJ2-7, with TRBD2 as a weak D call on 6 bases. This receptor carries the CDR3 CASSPPDGGEQYF. DNA sequence: TGTGCCAGCAGCCCCCCCGACGGGGGCGAGCAGTACTTC.